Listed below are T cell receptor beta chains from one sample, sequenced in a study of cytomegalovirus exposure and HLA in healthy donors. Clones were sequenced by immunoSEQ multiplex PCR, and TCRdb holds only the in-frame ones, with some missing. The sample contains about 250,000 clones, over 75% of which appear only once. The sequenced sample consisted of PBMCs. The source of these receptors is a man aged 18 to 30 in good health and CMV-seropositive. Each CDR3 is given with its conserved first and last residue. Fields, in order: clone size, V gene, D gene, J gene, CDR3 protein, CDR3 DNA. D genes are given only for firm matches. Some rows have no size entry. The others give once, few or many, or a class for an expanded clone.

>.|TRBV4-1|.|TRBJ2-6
CASTPGSGANVLTF
TGCGCCAGCACCCCCGGATCTGGGGCCAACGTCCTGACTTTC
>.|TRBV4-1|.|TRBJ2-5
CASSDNQQETQYF
TGCGCCAGCAGCGACAATCAACAAGAGACCCAGTACTTC
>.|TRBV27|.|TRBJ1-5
CASSNRGLGQPQHF
TGTGCCAGCAGTAACCGGGGCCTCGGGCAGCCCCAGCATTTT
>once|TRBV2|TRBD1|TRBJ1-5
CASSGTGGTQPQHF
TGTGCCAGCAGCGGGACAGGTGGGACTCAGCCCCAGCATTTT
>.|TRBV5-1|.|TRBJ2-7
CASSLGRQVDEQYF
TGCGCCAGCAGCTTGGGGAGGCAGGTGGACGAGCAGTACTTC
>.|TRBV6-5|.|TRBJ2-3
CASSSLSDTQYF
TGTGCCAGCAGTTCCTTATCGGATACGCAGTATTTT
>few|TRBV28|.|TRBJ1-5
CASSLLGDQPQHF
TGTGCCAGCAGTTTACTCGGGGACCAGCCCCAGCATTTT
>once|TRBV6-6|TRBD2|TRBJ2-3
CASSSTSGSTDTQYF
TGTGCCAGCAGCTCGACTAGCGGGAGCACAGATACGCAGTATTTT
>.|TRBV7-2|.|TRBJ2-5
CASSFSGETQYF
TGTGCCAGCAGCTTTTCAGGGGAGACCCAGTACTTC
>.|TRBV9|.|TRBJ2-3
CASSVGVSASTDTQYF
TGTGCCAGCAGCGTAGGAGTTAGCGCCAGCACAGATACGCAGTATTTT